These 12 T cell receptor beta chains were all obtained from the same sample, sequenced in a study of monozygotic twins with inflammatory bowel disease. TCRdb re-analyzed the 5' RACE reads; it lists each CDR3 protein once, without DNA. With approximately 150,000 distinct CDR3 sequences in the sample, the ten largest clones hold around 2.5%. Sequenced sample: blood. Receptors were obtained from a human donor with ulcerative colitis or Crohn's disease, or a healthy co-twin of an affected twin (not recorded which).

The J gene is TRBJ2-5, the V gene TRBV11-1; there is no DNA to check the TCRdb D call of TRBD2. The CDR3 runs 17 residues. Germline V gives CDR1 SGHAT, CDR2 FQDESV (reference sequence). CDR3 region: CASSLTGLAGGAETQYF.

According to its frequency, this clonotype is medium-sized. The chain employs TRBV27 and TRBJ2-6. The V gene's germline CDR1 is MNHEY and CDR2 SMNVEV (reference sequence). This CDR3 is built from 13 residues. CDR3 residues: CASSQSGANVLTF.

This chain links TRBV20-1 with TRBJ1-1; TCRdb proposes TRBD1, but this gene call is untestable without DNA. The CDR3 covers 11 residues. Germline lookup yields CDR1 DFQATT and CDR2 SNEGSKA (reference sequence). The CDR3 here is CSATGDRPAFF.

J is TRBJ1-6 and V is TRBV21-1; the D call of TRBD1 rests on TCRdb alone, since no DNA is present to check it. TRBV21-1 is a listed pseudogene. CDR3 length equals 17 residues. This CDR3 reads CASSSRQGREGQSPLHF.

The rearrangement uses TRBV5-1 and TRBJ1-2; TCRdb calls TRBD1, which cannot be checked without DNA. The CDR3 runs to 15 residues. Looked up from germline, CDR1 is SGHRS and CDR2 is YFSETQ. CDR3 loop: CASSPPDRANYGYTF.

The gene calls are TRBV19 and TRBJ1-3; the TCRdb D gene call, TRBD1, has no DNA to confirm it. Germline V gene data show CDR1 as LNHDA and CDR2 as SQIVND (reference sequence). The CDR3 has 16 residues. CDR3: CASSPPGTGAGNTIYF.

V usage is TRBV28 and J usage is TRBJ1-3; the TCRdb call, TRBD1, lacks DNA for checking. Looked up from germline, CDR1 is MDHEN and CDR2 is SYDVKM. The length of the CDR3 is 15 residues. CDR3 protein: CASTTSRGTGNTIYF.

The rearrangement uses TRBV5-1 and TRBJ2-3; TCRdb's D gene call, TRBD1, goes unchecked for lack of DNA. Germline CDR1 SGHRS, CDR2 YFSETQ. CDR3 size: 12 residues. CDR3 loop: CASRTGSDTQYF. Looking up the rest from reference TRBV5-1 and TRBJ2-3 gives the full variable domain: KAGVTQTPRYLIKTRGQQVTLSCSPISGHRSVSWYQQTPGQGLQFLFEYFSETQRNKGNFPGRFSGRQFSNSRSEMNVSTLELGDSALYLCASRTGSDTQYFGPGTRLTVL.

The rearrangement joins TRBV5-1 to TRBJ2-3; the TCRdb call, TRBD1, lacks DNA for checking. Germline V CDR1 and CDR2: SGHRS, YFSETQ. The CDR3 totals 19 residues. CDR3 sequence: CASSLGDMVGALDRHTQYF.

The V call is TRBV6-2 or TRBV6-3, the J call TRBJ2-1; no DNA is available, so the TRBD2 call from TCRdb remains unchecked. Germline CDR1 and CDR2: MNHEY and SVGEGT. CDR3 size: 16 residues. CDR3 sequence: CASSKGPGGGYNEQFF.

J is TRBJ2-7 and V is TRBV12-3 or TRBV12-4; without DNA, the TCRdb call of TRBD1 cannot be checked. This CDR3 spans 16 amino acids. CDR3 sequence reads: CASSLGTGEIGYEQYF.

This chain links TRBV24-1 with TRBJ2-7. The CDR3 extends over 13 amino acids. Germline CDR1 reads KGHDR; CDR2 reads SFDVKD. CDR3 amino acids: CATSDWSSYEQYF.